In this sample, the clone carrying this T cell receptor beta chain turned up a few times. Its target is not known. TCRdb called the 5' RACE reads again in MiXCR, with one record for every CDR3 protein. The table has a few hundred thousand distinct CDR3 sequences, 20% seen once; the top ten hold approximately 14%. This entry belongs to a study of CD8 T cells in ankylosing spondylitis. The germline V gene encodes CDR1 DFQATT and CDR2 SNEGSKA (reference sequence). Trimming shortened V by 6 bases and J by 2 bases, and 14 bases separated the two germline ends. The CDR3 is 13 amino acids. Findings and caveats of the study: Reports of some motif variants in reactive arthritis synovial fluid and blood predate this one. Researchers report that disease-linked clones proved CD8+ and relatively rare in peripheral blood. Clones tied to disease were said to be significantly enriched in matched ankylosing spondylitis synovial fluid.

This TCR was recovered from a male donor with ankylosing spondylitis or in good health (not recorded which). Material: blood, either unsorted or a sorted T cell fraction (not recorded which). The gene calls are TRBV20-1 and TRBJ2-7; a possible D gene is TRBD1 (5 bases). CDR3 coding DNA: TGCAGTGCCCCCAGGGAATCCGCCTACGAGCAGTACTTC. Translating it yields CSAPRESAYEQYF.